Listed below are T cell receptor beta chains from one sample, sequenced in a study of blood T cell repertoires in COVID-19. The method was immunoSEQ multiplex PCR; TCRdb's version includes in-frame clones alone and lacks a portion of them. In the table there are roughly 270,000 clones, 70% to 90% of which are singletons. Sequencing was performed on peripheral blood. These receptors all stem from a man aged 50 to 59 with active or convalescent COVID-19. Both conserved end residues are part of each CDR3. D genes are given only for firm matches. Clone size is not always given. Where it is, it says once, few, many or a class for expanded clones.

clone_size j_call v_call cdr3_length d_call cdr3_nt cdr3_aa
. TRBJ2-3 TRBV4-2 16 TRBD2 TGTGCCAGCAGCGATGGGACTAGCGGGAGCGCGGATACGCAGTATTTT CASSDGTSGSADTQYF
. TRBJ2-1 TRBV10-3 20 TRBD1 TGTGCCATCAGTGGGATTGGGACAGGGTGGGGATCAAGCTCCTACAATGAGCAGTTCTTC CAISGIGTGWGSSSYNEQFF
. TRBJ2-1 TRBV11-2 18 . TGTGCCAGCAGCCTAACAGGACCCTTTAGCGGCGCCTACAATGAGCAGTTCTTC CASSLTGPFSGAYNEQFF
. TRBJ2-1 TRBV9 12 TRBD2 TGTGCCAGCAGCGTAGACCGGGAGGACCAGTTCTTC CASSVDREDQFF
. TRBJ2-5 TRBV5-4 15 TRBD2 TGTGCCAGCAGCCCTATAGCGGGAACCATGGAGACCCAGTACTTC CASSPIAGTMETQYF
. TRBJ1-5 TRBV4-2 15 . TGTGCCAGCAGCCAAGATAAGAGGAGCAATCAGCCCCAGCATTTT CASSQDKRSNQPQHF
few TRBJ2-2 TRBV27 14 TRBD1 TGTGCCAGCAGAAGGACAGGGAAGACCGGGGAGCTGTTTTTT CASRRTGKTGELFF
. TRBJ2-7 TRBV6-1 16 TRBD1 TGTGCCAGCAGTGAAGCGCCCCGGGACAGGGACTACGAGCAGTACTTC CASSEAPRDRDYEQYF
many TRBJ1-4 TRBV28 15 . TGTGCCAGCAGTTTAAATGGACAAACTAATGAAAAACTGTTTTTT CASSLNGQTNEKLFF
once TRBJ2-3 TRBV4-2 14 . TGTGCCAGCAGCCAAGGGAACAGCCCCGATACGCAGTATTTT CASSQGNSPDTQYF
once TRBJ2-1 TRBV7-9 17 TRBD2 TGTGCCAGCAGCATAACCCCTAGCGGGGGGGATTACAATGAGCAGTTCTTC CASSITPSGGDYNEQFF
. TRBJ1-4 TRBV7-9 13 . TGTGCCAGCGAGAGAACAACTAATGAAAAACTGTTTTTT CASERTTNEKLFF
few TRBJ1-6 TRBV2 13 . TGTGCCAGCAGTGAAAACAGCAATTCACCCCTCCACTTT CASSENSNSPLHF
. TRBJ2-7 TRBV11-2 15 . TGTGCCAGCAGCTTGGTCAGGGTTGGGTCCTACGAGCAGTACTTC CASSLVRVGSYEQYF
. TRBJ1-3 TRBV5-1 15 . TGCGCCAGCAGCTTGGACGATCCTCAGGGAAACACCATATATTTT CASSLDDPQGNTIYF
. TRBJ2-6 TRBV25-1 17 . TGTGCCAGCAGTGAAGTCGGGGAATTCACTGGGGCCAACGTCCTGACTTTC CASSEVGEFTGANVLTF
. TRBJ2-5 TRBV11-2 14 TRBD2 TGTGCCAGCAGCTTCGCGGGAGGGAAAGAGACCCAGTACTTC CASSFAGGKETQYF
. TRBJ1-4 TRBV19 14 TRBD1 TGTGCCAGTAGCCCGGGACAGCCTAATGAAAAACTGTTTTTT CASSPGQPNEKLFF
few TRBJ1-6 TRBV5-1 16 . TGCGCCAGCAGCTTGGAGGGGAACTCCTATAATTCACCCCTCCACTTT CASSLEGNSYNSPLHF
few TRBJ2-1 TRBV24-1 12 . TGTGCCACCAGTGATACAGCAGGGTTGATGTTCTTC CATSDTAGLMFF
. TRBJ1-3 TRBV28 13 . TGTGCCAGCAGTTTGCAGGGCGGAAACACCATATATTTT CASSLQGGNTIYF
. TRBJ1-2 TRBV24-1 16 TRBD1 TGTGCCACCAGTGATAACCGGGACAGGGGACGCTATGGCTACACCTTC CATSDNRDRGRYGYTF
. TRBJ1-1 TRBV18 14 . TGTGCCAGCTCCGAGATGAAGGGGGACACTGAAGCTTTCTTT CASSEMKGDTEAFF
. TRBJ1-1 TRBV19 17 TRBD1 TGTGCCAGTAGTCGGGGCCGGACAGGAGGGATGAACACTGAAGCTTTCTTT CASSRGRTGGMNTEAFF
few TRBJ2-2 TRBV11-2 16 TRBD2 TGTGCCAGCAGCTCACCCCGACTAGCGGGAGCTGGGGAGCTGTTTTTT CASSSPRLAGAGELFF